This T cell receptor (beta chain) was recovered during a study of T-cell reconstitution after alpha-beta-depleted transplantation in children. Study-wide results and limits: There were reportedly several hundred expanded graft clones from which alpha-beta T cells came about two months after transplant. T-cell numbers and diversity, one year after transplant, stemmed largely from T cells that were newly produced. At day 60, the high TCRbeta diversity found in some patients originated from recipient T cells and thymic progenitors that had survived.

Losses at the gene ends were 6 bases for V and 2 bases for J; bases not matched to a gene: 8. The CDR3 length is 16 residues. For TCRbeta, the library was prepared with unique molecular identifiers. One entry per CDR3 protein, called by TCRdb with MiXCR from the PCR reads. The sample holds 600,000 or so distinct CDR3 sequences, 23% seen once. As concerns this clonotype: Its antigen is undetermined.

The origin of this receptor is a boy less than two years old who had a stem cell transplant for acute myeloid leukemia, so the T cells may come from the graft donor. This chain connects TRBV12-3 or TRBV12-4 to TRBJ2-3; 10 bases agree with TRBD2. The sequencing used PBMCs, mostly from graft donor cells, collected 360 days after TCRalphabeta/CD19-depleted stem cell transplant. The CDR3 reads CASSPRLAGDTDTQYF. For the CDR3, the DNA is TGTGCCAGCAGCCCTCGGCTAGCGGGGGACACAGATACGCAGTATTTT.